A single sample gave rise to the 31 T cell receptor beta chains below, sequenced in a study of T-cell reconstitution after alpha-beta-depleted transplantation in children. The library targeted TCRbeta and was prepared with unique molecular identifiers. From the PCR reads, TCRdb called clonotypes with MiXCR, one entry per CDR3 protein. The sample has hundreds of thousands of distinct CDR3 sequences; less than 15% are singletons. Sequencing was performed on PBMCs, taken from the stem cell graft. The source is a human donor who donated a stem cell graft to a child with Fanconi anemia.

V usage is TRBV25-1 and J usage is TRBJ2-4, with 9 bases fitting TRBD1. The V gene end was trimmed by 6 bases and the J gene end by 4 bases; junction bases not matched to a gene: 4. The CDR3 consists of 14 residues. Germline loops: CDR1 MGHDK, CDR2 SYGVNS. The CDR3 sequence: CASRMTGGKNIQYF. CDR3 DNA: TGTGCCAGCAGAATGACAGGGGGGAAAAACATTCAGTACTTC.

The rearrangement joins TRBV7-2 to TRBJ2-7; D is possibly TRBD1 or TRBD2 (6 bases each). This CDR3 is 16 amino acids long. V gave up 1 base and J gave up 5 bases, with 18 bases separating them. The germline CDR1 and CDR2 sequences are SGHTA and FQGNSA. The CDR3 nucleotides read TGTGCCAGCAGCTTAGGGGGGGCTGAGACAGTCCACGAGCAGTACTTC. Translating it yields CASSLGGAETVHEQYF.

This chain joins TRBV6-5 and TRBJ1-2; D is unclear. V gave up 2 bases and J gave up 7 bases, with 11 bases separating them. This CDR3 comprises 13 residues. Germline CDR1 MNHEY, CDR2 SVGAGI. CDR3 protein: CASSYDGQSGYTF. CDR3 coding DNA: TGTGCCAGCAGTTACGACGGTCAGAGTGGCTACACCTTC.

The chain combines TRBV7-3 with TRBJ1-1; TRBD1 matches 8 bases. Germline loops: CDR1 SGHTA, CDR2 FQGTGA. Unmatched junction bases numbered 4, after V lost 4 bases and J lost 3 bases. This CDR3 spans 14 amino acids. The CDR3 DNA reads as TGTGCCAGCAGCTCTTCGACAGGGGACACTGAAGCTTTCTTT. Translation: CASSSSTGDTEAFF.

The table lists this clonotype with many counts. The chain couples TRBV5-1 to TRBJ2-1; the match to TRBD2 covers 12 bases. The CDR3 has 16 amino acids. V shed 4 bases, J shed 6 bases, and the junction held 8 bases outside the gene matches. Germline lookup yields CDR1 SGHRS and CDR2 YFSETQ. The DNA for the CDR3 is TGCGCCAGCAGCGCCCGCCCTAGCGGGGGGGCCAATGAGCAGTTCTTC. This translates into CASSARPSGGANEQFF.

This clonotype has just a few counts. The chain couples TRBV27 to TRBJ2-7, with 7 bases that match TRBD2. V was pared by 7 bases and J by 6 bases, with 12 bases of the junction left unmatched. The CDR3 runs 14 residues. Germline lookup yields CDR1 MNHEY and CDR2 SMNVEV (reference sequence). The CDR3 nucleotides are TGTGCCAGCACCAGTAGGGAGGGAAGGGGCGAGCAGTACTTC. Translation: CASTSREGRGEQYF.

The V gene is TRBV28, the J gene TRBJ1-1; TRBD1 might be the D (6 bases). The V and J ends lost 7 bases and 2 bases respectively, with 17 bases between them. This CDR3 comprises 15 residues. The germline V gene has CDR1 MDHEN and CDR2 SYDVKM. Written as DNA, the CDR3 is TGTGCCAGCATGGGTCGGGGGCCCCTAAACACTGAAGCTTTCTTT. As protein: CASMGRGPLNTEAFF.

The J gene is TRBJ2-2, the V gene TRBV6-2 or TRBV6-3; 7 bases agree with TRBD1. V shed 8 bases and J 5 bases; nucleotides not matched to a gene: 11. This CDR3 has 15 amino acids. Germline V gene data show CDR1 as MNHEY and CDR2 as SVGEGT. The DNA of the CDR3 is TGTGCCAGCGGACAAACAGGGGCAGGGACCGGGGAGCTGTTTTTT. Its translation is CASGQTGAGTGELFF.

The rearrangement links TRBV12-3 or TRBV12-4 to TRBJ1-5; 7 nucleotides line up with TRBD1. The CDR3 is 15 amino acids. V lost 6 bases to trimming and J lost 3 bases; unmatched junction nucleotides: 8. CDR3 nucleotides: TGTGCCAGCAGAAACAGGGGCTCCAACAATCAGCCCCAGCATTTT. As protein: CASRNRGSNNQPQHF.

In its sample, this clonotype was seen many times. The chain has TRBV7-8 and TRBJ1-5; D is unclear. Germline V gene sequence: CDR1 SGHVS, CDR2 FQNEAQ. The CDR3 runs 13 residues. Trimming took 0 bases from V and 3 from J, leaving 3 bases between them. The CDR3 is CASSLAFNQPQHF. As DNA, the CDR3 is TGTGCCAGCAGCTTAGCGTTCAATCAGCCCCAGCATTTT.

The rearrangement links TRBV18 to TRBJ1-4; D gene unclear. The CDR3 consists of 11 residues. V was pared by 1 base and J by 8 bases, with 2 bases between. The germline V gene encodes CDR1 KGHSH and CDR2 LQKENI. In DNA, the CDR3 is TGTGCCAGCTCACCACGGGAAAAACTGTTTTTT. It specifies CASSPREKLFF. The full variable domain, completed using reference TRBV18 and TRBJ1-4, is NAGVMQNPRHLVRRRGQEARLRCSPMKGHSHVYWYRQLPEEGLKFMVYLQKENIIDESGMPKERFSAEFPKEGPSILRIQQVVRGDSAAYFCASSPREKLFFGSGTQLSVL.

The rearrangement uses TRBV6-2 or TRBV6-3 and TRBJ2-7, with 7 bases identical to TRBD1. The CDR3 totals 14 residues. Germline CDR1 is MNHEY and CDR2 is SVGEGT. Unmatched junction bases numbered 5, after V lost 4 bases and J lost 2 bases. CDR3 coding DNA: TGTGCCAGCAGTTCCTCGGGACAGACCTACGAGCAGTACGTC. The encoded protein is CASSSSGQTYEQYV.

This clonotype was recorded many times. The V call is TRBV29-1, the J call TRBJ1-5, with D unresolved. The CDR3 is made up of 13 amino acids. Germline loops: CDR1 SQVTM, CDR2 ANQGSEA. V was trimmed by 1 base and J by 6 bases, leaving 10 bases between them. The CDR3 loop is CSVEAQEGQPQHF. DNA of the CDR3: TGCAGCGTTGAAGCTCAGGAAGGTCAGCCCCAGCATTTT.

The sample holds many counts of this clonotype. The chain couples TRBV6-5 to TRBJ1-1; 8 bases are shared with TRBD1. CDR1 and CDR2 (germline): MNHEY, SVGAGI. Unmatched junction bases numbered 15, after V lost 4 bases and J lost 5 bases. The CDR3 spans 17 residues. The CDR3 reads CASSSLPSGTGSTEAFF. The CDR3 nucleotides read TGTGCCAGCAGTTCTCTACCTTCCGGGACAGGTTCGACTGAAGCTTTCTTT.

The J gene is TRBJ1-5, the V gene TRBV6-2 or TRBV6-3; D gene uncertain. V shed 5 bases and J shed 8 bases, with 10 bases lying between them. The germline gives CDR1 MNHEY, CDR2 SVGEGT. The CDR3 extends over 12 amino acids. The CDR3 region is CASSRPGEPQHF. The CDR3 DNA sequence: TGTGCCAGCAGTCGACCCGGTGAGCCCCAGCATTTT.

The J gene is TRBJ1-5, the V gene TRBV5-1; the D is unclear. The germline V gene has CDR1 SGHRS and CDR2 YFSETQ. The V end was cut by 0 bases, the J end by 8 bases, with 9 bases between. This CDR3 region has 13 residues. In nucleotides, the CDR3 is TGCGCCAGCAGCTTGGAGGGTGGCGAGCCCCAGCATTTT. Translated, it gives CASSLEGGEPQHF.

This clonotype came up a few times. V is TRBV6-1 and J is TRBJ2-7, with a possible D match to TRBD2 (5 bases). Germline values: CDR1 MNHNS, CDR2 SASEGT. This CDR3 is built from 13 residues. Trimming left V 8 bases short and J 2 bases short, with 13 bases between. The CDR3 DNA follows: TGTGCCAGCTCCATTTCCGGGGCCTACGAGCAGTACTTC. Its translation: CASSISGAYEQYF.

This chain connects TRBV5-1 to TRBJ2-3; D may be TRBD2 (7 bases). The germline gives CDR1 SGHRS, CDR2 YFSETQ. This CDR3 contains 16 residues. The ends were cut back, 4 bases at V and 0 bases at J, with 15 bases in the middle. CDR3 in DNA: TGCGCCAGCAGCGTACTAGGGGGGGGGAGCACAGATACGCAGTATTTT. Its translation: CASSVLGGGSTDTQYF.

This clonotype was picked up many times. J is TRBJ1-3 and V is TRBV10-2, with D hard to call. The CDR3 is made up of 15 amino acids. Germline V gene lookup returns CDR1 WSHSY and CDR2 SAAADI. Trimming pared 3 bases from V and 0 bases from J, leaving 9 bases between. CDR3 residues: CASSDGLNSGNTIYF. For the CDR3, the DNA is TGCGCCAGCAGTGATGGCTTAAACTCTGGAAACACCATATATTTT.

Ten or more counts support this clonotype. The gene calls are TRBV5-1 and TRBJ2-5; 7 nucleotides agree with TRBD1. This CDR3 has 15 residues. J was trimmed by 2 bases and V by 0 bases; bases with no gene match: 4. CDR1 and CDR2 from the germline V gene are SGHRS and YFSETQ. The CDR3 loop reads CASSLARGQQETQYF. CDR3 coding DNA: TGCGCCAGCAGCTTGGCCAGGGGACAGCAAGAGACCCAGTACTTC.

This clonotype turned up a few times. The chain employs TRBV5-1 and TRBJ1-1; D gene ambiguous. The germline gives CDR1 SGHRS, CDR2 YFSETQ. The CDR3 extends over 13 amino acids. V lost 4 bases to trimming and J lost 2 bases, with 9 bases between them. CDR3 nucleotide sequence: TGCGCCAGCAGCCCACAAGCTAACACTGAAGCTTTCTTT. It translates to CASSPQANTEAFF.

The V and J genes are TRBV20-1 and TRBJ2-1, with 7 bases aligning to TRBD1. There are 15 residues in the CDR3. V shed 4 bases, J shed 8 bases, and the junction held 14 bases outside the gene matches. Germline CDR1 reads DFQATT; CDR2 reads SNEGSKA (reference sequence). CDR3 coding DNA: TGCAGTGCTACCGACAGGAGTAGGGGGCGGGATGAGCAGTTCTTC. Its translation is CSATDRSRGRDEQFF.

V is TRBV10-2 and J is TRBJ1-1; TRBD1 might be the D (6 bases). Per the germline V gene, CDR1 is WSHSY and CDR2 is SAAADI. V was cut by 6 bases and J by 1 base, with 9 bases left in between. This CDR3 has 13 residues. The CDR3 bases are TGCGCCAGCAGGTGGACAGAGAACACTGAAGCTTTCTTT. Amino acids: CASRWTENTEAFF.

The CDR3 coding sequence is TGTGCCAGCAGATCCCCCGAGGGTAACACTGAAGCTTTCTTT. Its protein is CASRSPEGNTEAFF. V usage is TRBV7-9 and J usage is TRBJ1-1; the D is unclear. This CDR3 has 14 amino acids. The germline gives CDR1 SEHNR, CDR2 FQNEAQ (reference sequence). Deletions cut 6 bases from V and 2 bases from J, with 13 bases between. Variable domain in full (rest from reference TRBV7-9 and TRBJ1-1): DTGVSQNPRHKITKRGQNVTFRCDPISEHNRLYWYRQTLGQGPEFLTYFQNEAQLEKSRLLSDRFSAERPKGSFSTLEIQRTEQGDSAMYLCASRSPEGNTEAFFGQGTRLTVV.

This clonotype was seen ten or more times. The V call is TRBV10-3, the J call TRBJ1-4; D not resolved. The V end was cut by 0 bases, the J end by 10 bases, with 21 bases between. The germline CDR1 and CDR2 sequences are ENHRY and SYGVKD. This CDR3 spans 17 amino acids. CDR3 sequence reads: CAISESKLPSKGGKLFF. The CDR3 nucleotides are TGTGCCATCAGTGAGTCGAAGTTACCTTCCAAGGGTGGAAAACTGTTTTTT.

V and J are TRBV5-1 and TRBJ1-2; no definite D call. The CDR3 runs to 13 residues. The germline CDR1 and CDR2 sequences are SGHRS and YFSETQ. The germline V and J ends were trimmed by 4 bases and 4 bases, with 11 bases remaining between them. The CDR3 here is CASSPLGSYGYTF. CDR3 coding DNA: TGCGCCAGCAGCCCCCTAGGCTCCTATGGCTACACCTTC.

This clonotype was found many times. The V call is TRBV6-1, the J call TRBJ2-2; 8 bases map to TRBD1. Trimming cost V 0 bases and J 3 bases; bases outside gene matches: 0. The CDR3 length is 15 residues. CDR1 MNHNS and CDR2 SASEGT come from the germline V gene. The CDR3 DNA is TGTGCCAGCAGTGAAGCGACAGGGGACACCGGGGAGCTGTTTTTT. Translation gives CASSEATGDTGELFF.

This clonotype was found a few times. The CDR3 coding sequence is TGTGCCAGCAGCTTAAGGAGTACAGGGGTTTCCGACAATGAGCAGTTCTTC. This sequence encodes CASSLRSTGVSDNEQFF. The chain recombines TRBV7-9 with TRBJ2-1; the match to TRBD1 covers 7 bases. The junction had 12 bases not matched to a gene; V was cut back by 2 bases and J by 5 bases. CDR1 SEHNR and CDR2 FQNEAQ come from the germline V gene (reference sequence). The CDR3 runs to 17 residues.

The chain uses TRBV5-1 and TRBJ2-4, with TRBD1 identical over 7 bases. This CDR3 spans 16 amino acids. The V gene's germline CDR1 is SGHRS and CDR2 YFSETQ. The junction had 3 bases not matched to a gene; V was cut back by 0 bases and J by 0 bases. Here the CDR3 DNA reads TGCGCCAGCAGCTTGGGGGACAGAGTAGCCAAAAACATTCAGTACTTC. Its protein is CASSLGDRVAKNIQYF.

This clonotype was seen ten or more times. The V call is TRBV5-1, the J call TRBJ2-1; a possible D gene is TRBD2 (6 bases). V lost 6 bases and J 7 bases, leaving 14 bases between the germline ends. The germline V gene has CDR1 SGHRS and CDR2 YFSETQ. The length of the CDR3 is 13 residues. CDR3 sequence (DNA): TGCGCCAGCAATCCCGGGACTTCTAATGAGCAGTTCTTC. Protein sequence: CASNPGTSNEQFF.

The genes are TRBV4-3 and TRBJ1-2; unclear D gene. The V end lost 2 bases, the J end lost 8 bases, and 12 bases lay between the germline ends. Germline V CDR1 and CDR2: LGHNA, YSLEER. The CDR3 sequence is 13 residues long. The CDR3 DNA sequence: TGCGCCAGCAGCCAACCCGGTACGGGGGGCTACACCTTC. The encoded protein is CASSQPGTGGYTF.